This T cell receptor (beta chain) emerged from a study of metastatic and nonmetastatic thyroid tumors. The overall study: The comparison covered peripheral blood and tumor or nodule tissue in malignant and benign thyroid patients. Study findings and constraints: TCR beta diversity was reportedly significantly higher in malignant thyroid tumors than benign nodules, in blood and tumor.

This CDR3 is 14 amino acids long. In germline, CDR1 is MNHNS, CDR2 SASEGT. No patient received treatment before thyroid surgery. In the case of this clone: Its matching antigen is unknown. The junction shows a germline mismatch at one end, possibly a read error.

In the source study's methods: A distant-metastasis classifier for papillary thyroid cancer was built using CDR3 differences across clinicopathological groups. Using MiXCR, TCRdb re-called clones from the PCR reads. TCRdb, rather than the study authors, made the V and J calls. The table records 17,000 or so clones, roughly 26% of them present only once. The J gene is TRBJ2-7, the V gene TRBV6-1; TRBD1 or TRBD2 may be the D gene (6 bases each). The sequence derives from a female donor with papillary thyroid cancer or a benign thyroid nodule (not recorded which). Some clones in this sample may be carry-over from other donors' samples. The sequenced sample was adjacent normal tissue. The CDR3 DNA reads TGTGCCAGCGCTCAGGAGGGGGGAGCCTACGAGCACTACTTC. Amino acid sequence: CASAQEGGAYEHYF.